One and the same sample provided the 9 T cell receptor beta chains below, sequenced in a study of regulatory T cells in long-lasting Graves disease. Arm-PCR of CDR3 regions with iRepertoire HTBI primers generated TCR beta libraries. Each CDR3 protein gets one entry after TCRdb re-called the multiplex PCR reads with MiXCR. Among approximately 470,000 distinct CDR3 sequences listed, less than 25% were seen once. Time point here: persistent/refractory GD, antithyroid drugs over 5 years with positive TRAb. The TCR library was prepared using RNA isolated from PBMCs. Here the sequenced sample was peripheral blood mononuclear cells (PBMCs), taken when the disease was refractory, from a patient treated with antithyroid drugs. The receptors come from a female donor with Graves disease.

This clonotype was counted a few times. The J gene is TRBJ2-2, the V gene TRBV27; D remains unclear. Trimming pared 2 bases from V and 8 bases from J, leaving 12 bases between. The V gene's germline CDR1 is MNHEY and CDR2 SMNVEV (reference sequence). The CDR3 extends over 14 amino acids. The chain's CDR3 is CASSLGNSNGELFF. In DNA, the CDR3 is TGTGCCAGCAGTTTAGGGAATAGTAATGGGGAGCTGTTTTTT.

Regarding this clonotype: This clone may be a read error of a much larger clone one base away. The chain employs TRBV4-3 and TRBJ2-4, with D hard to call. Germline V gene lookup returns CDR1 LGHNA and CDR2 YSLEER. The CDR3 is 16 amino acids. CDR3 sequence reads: CASSQDKGMTKDIQYF. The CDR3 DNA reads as TGCGCCAGCAGCCAAGATAAGGGAATGACCAAAGACATTCAGTACTTC.

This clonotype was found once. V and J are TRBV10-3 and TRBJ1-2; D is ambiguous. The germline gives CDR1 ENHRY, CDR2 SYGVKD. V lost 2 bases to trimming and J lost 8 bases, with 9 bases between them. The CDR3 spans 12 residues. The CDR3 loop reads CAISEPPGGYTF. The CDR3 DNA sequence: TGTGCCATCAGTGAGCCGCCGGGAGGCTACACCTTC.

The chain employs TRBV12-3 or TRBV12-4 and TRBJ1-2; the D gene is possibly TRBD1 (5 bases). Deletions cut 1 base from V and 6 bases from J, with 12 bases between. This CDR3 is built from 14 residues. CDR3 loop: CASSLVGVGNGYTF. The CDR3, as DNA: TGTGCCAGCAGTTTAGTAGGGGTTGGGAATGGCTACACCTTC.

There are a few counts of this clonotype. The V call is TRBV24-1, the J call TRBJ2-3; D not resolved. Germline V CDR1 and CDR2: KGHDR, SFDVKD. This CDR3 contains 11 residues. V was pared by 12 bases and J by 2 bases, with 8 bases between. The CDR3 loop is CASSNTDTQYF. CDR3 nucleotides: TGTGCCTCATCAAACACAGATACGCAGTATTTT.

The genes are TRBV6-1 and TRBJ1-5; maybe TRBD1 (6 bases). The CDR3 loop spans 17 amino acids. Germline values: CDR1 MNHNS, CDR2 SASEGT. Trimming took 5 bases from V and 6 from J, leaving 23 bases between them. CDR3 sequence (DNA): TGTGCCAGCAGTCCCCTGGGGGCCGGCGTCGACAGTCAGCCCCAGCATTTT. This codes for CASSPLGAGVDSQPQHF.

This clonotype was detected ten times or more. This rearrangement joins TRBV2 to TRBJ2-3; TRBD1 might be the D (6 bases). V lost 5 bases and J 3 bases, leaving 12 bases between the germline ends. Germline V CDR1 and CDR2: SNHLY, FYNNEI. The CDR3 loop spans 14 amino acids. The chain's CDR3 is CASSLRGRTDTQYF. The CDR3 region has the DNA TGTGCCAGCAGTCTCAGGGGCCGGACAGATACGCAGTATTTT.

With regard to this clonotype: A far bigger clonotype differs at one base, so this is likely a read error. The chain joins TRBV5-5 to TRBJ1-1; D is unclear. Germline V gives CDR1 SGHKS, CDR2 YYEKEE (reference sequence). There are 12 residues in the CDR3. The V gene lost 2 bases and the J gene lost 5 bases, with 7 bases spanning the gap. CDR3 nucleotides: TGTGCCAGCAGCTTATTAAGGACTGAAGCTTTCTTT. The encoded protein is CASSLLRTEAFF.

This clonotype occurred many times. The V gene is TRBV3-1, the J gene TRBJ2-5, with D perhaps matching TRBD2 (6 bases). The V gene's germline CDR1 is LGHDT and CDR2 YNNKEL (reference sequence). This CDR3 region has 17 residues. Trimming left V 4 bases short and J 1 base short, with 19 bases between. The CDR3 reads CASSPKYPVAAQETQYF. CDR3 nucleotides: TGTGCCAGCAGCCCAAAGTATCCGGTAGCGGCCCAAGAGACCCAGTACTTC.